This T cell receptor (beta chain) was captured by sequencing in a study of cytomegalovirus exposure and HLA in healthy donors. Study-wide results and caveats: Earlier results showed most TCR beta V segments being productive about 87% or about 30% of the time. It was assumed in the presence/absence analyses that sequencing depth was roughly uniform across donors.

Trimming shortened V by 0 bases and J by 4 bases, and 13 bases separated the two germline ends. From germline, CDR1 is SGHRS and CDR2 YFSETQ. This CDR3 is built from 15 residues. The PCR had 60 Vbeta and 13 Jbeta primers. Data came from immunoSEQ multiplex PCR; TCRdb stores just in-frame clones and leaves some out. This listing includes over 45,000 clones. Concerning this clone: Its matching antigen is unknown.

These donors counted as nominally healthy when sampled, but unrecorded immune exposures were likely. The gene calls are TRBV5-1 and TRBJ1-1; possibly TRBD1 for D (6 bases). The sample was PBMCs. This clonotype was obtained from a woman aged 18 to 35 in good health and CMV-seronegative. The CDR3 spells CASSLAGAGGTEAFF. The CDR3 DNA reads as TGCGCCAGCAGCTTGGCAGGGGCAGGAGGCACTGAAGCTTTCTTT.